Included here is one T cell receptor beta chain sequence, with context. The specificity of this receptor is unknown. No much larger clone is present one base from it, and per-base qualities are unavailable. This entry comes from a study of prognosis after radiotherapy for stage I lung cancer (dated by TCRdb to 2020 to 2022). In terms of the full investigation: Roughly 20 stage I NSCLC patients were enrolled in Nanjing, China, between 2018 and early 2019. Oligometastatic NSCLC after surgical resection of the primary tumor was present in roughly five patients, while newly diagnosed primary stage I lung tumors were present in about 13. All patients were considered medically inoperable, owing to comorbidities in more than 10 and refusal of surgery in about seven. The cohort comprised 10 to 15 men and several women with a median age of roughly 75 years, ranging from roughly 50 to 84 years. Under 15 patients had adenocarcinoma and six or seven had squamous cell carcinoma as the tumor histology. Using image-guided IMRT or VMAT, SBRT was delivered in 3 to 5 fractions at a biologically effective dose of at least 100 Gy. No patient received concurrent therapy alongside SBRT. After SBRT, distant metastases developed in four of the 19 patients at a median of 7 months, while the remaining 15 patients had no significant progression. Peripheral blood TCR beta repertoires were profiled in stage I NSCLC patients before and after stereotactic body radiotherapy, and the repertoires were related to distant failure. The study sequenced about 40 blood samples from 19 patients, one before and one after SBRT per patient.

Study-level results and caveats: The small cohort and short follow-up limited the study, so independent validation of the findings is needed. Differences by metastasis status were reportedly seen in TRBV and TRBJ usage frequencies, involving two V genes at baseline and, after SBRT, 9 or 10 V genes and two J genes. Whether the expanded TCR clones were tumor-specific was not determined. Post-SBRT Shannon entropy and its change from baseline were lower in patients who developed distant metastases; baseline Shannon entropy was not associated with metastases. All reported P values were unadjusted for multiple comparisons. After SBRT, the count of unique TCR clones dropped from a median of approximately 10,000 beforehand to roughly 7,000 afterward (Wilcoxon paired P=0.011).

All patients had node-negative disease on CT and PET/CT, and none had a history of other malignancies or prior chemotherapy or radiotherapy. At each of the two time points, around 6 milliliters of peripheral venous blood were collected into EDTA tubes. PBMCs were isolated by Ficoll-Paque Plus density-gradient centrifugation. Immediately after collection, samples were stored at -80 degrees C until analysis. The CDR3 numbers 14 residues from cysteine through phenylalanine. Here the CDR3 DNA is all that survives: 42 bases in frame from base 1. V drops 6 bases and J drops 2 bases, leaving 11 bases in between. The TCR beta CDR3 region was amplified from genomic DNA by two rounds of multiplex PCR. In the first round of PCR, primers specific to each TRBV and TRBJ gene were used, and the primer sequences are filed in Chinese patent CN105087789A. Universal primers were used in the second PCR round. The Roche High Pure PCR Template Preparation Kit was used to extract genomic DNA from frozen PBMCs. An Illumina HiSeq 3000 was used to sequence the libraries paired-end with 151 bp reads. Per the original workflow: CutAdapt was used to discard raw reads that did not contain the multiplex PCR primer sequences. High-quality paired reads were merged into contigs with PEAR. By aligning each contig to reference sequences, MiXCR assigned the TRB V, D and J gene segments to that contig. To remove sequencing errors, CDR3 sequences were clustered according to base quality and sequence similarity. Diversity was calculated as Shannon entropy divided by the natural log of the number of productive TCR sequences. Clonality was computed as one minus the ratio of Shannon entropy to the natural log of the number of unique clonotypes. Using the Youden index from ROC curves, the researchers picked the repertoire-metric cut-offs for progression-free survival, and all analyses were carried out in R 3.5.3. The raw public reads went through TCRdb reprocessing: fastp at Q25, MiXCR clone calling, in-frame beta chains kept. CDR3 protein sequences are deduplicated, and each keeps its most common genes and DNA. The authors' filters were not applied to this entry. The sample table contains 10,000 to 13,000 distinct CDR3 sequences; only one count was recorded for approximately 50% of them. The ten largest account for 7% of the sample.

Sequenced here: PBMCs, sampled before or after stereotactic body radiation therapy (not recorded which). This sequence was found in a donor over 45 with non-small cell lung cancer. The chain is assembled from TRBV12-3 or TRBV12-4 and TRBJ1-5; the D gene is perhaps TRBD1, on 5 matching bases. The CDR3 protein is CASSLLQGNQPQHF. The DNA sequence follows: TGTGCCAGCAGCTTACTACAGGGCAATCAGCCCCAGCATTTT.